This T cell receptor beta chain was captured by sequencing in a study of radiotherapy plus CTLA-4 blockade in lung cancer. Study-level information: There were objective responses in 18% of patients, and roughly 32% had disease control.

On this clone itself: Its antigen is still unknown.

Sequencing was performed with immunoSEQ multiplex PCR; in TCRdb, only in-frame clones are kept and a portion is missing. Here the sample spans about 87,000 clones, around 90% being singletons. Germline V gives CDR1 SGHNT, CDR2 YENEEA. Trimming left V 4 bases short and J 5 bases short, with 19 bases between. The CDR3 is made up of 16 amino acids. CTLA-4 blockade using ipilimumab, together with focal radiation, was received by patients with chemo-refractory metastatic non-small-cell lung cancer. Notes on the study in general: There was expansion of tumor-derived TCR clones in blood after radiotherapy plus ipilimumab. The best prediction of response reportedly came from early blood T cell clone dynamics, with interferon-beta.

The chain carries TRBV11-3 and TRBJ2-3; D is undetermined. This TCR came from a human donor with non-small cell lung cancer that progressed on radiotherapy plus ipilimumab. The sample here was peripheral blood, taken from a patient treated with radiotherapy plus ipilimumab. The CDR3, as DNA: TGTGCCAGCAGCTCCCCAGTTGTACTCAGAGAAGATACGCAGTATTTT. This sequence encodes CASSSPVVLREDTQYF.